The clone carrying this T cell receptor beta chain has a count of ten or more. The germline gives CDR1 SQVTM, CDR2 ANQGSEA. CDR3 size: 18 residues. Trimming at V came to 6 bases and at J to 3 bases, leaving 15 bases not matched to a gene. The data were obtained in a study of T cells after yellow fever vaccination. TCRdb fed the 5' RACE reads into MiXCR, producing one record per CDR3 protein. The sample has 200,000 to 300,000 distinct CDR3 sequences; around 6.7% are singletons. Specimen: CD4+ T cells sorted from PBMCs, collected on the day of the yellow fever booster vaccination. The rearrangement links TRBV29-1 to TRBJ2-7; 15 bases are a match to TRBD2. The clonotype was recovered from a man aged 25 to 45 who received the YFV17D yellow fever vaccine. The CDR3 nucleotides are TGCAGCGTCCGCGGGACTAGCGGGAGGACTGCCTTTAACTACGAGCAGTACTTC. It encodes CSVRGTSGRTAFNYEQYF.